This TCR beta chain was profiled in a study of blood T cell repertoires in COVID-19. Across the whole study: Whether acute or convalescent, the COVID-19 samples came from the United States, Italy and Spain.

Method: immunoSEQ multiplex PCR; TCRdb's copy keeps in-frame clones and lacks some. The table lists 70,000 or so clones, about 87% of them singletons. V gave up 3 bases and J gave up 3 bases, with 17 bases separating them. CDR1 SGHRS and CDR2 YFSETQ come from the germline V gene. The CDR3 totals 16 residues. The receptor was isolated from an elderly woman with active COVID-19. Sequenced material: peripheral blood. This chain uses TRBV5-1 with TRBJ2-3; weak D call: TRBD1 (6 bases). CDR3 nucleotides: TGCGCCAGCAGCTACTACAGGGAAGACGGAACAGATACGCAGTATTTT. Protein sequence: CASSYYREDGTDTQYF.